This TCR beta chain appears in the sequencing data of a study of T cell clonotyping in hematopoietic cell transplantation. General study findings and limits: Pathologically expanded recipient clonotypes increased progressively from day 30 to day 180 as diversity fell.

This CDR3 spans 14 amino acids. Trimming at V came to 0 bases and at J to 6 bases, leaving 4 bases not matched to a gene. Germline assignment: CDR1 LNHDA and CDR2 SQIVND (reference sequence). Method: immunoSEQ multiplex PCR; TCRdb's copy keeps in-frame clones and lacks some. The sample contains 15,000 or so clones, about 86% of which appear only once. Of note for this clone: Its specificity is unknown.

The TCR comes from a female patient aged 40-50 years who had an allogeneic stem cell transplant from a related donor, so T cells may come from the graft donor. Some clones in this sample may be carry-over from other donors' samples. The source material was PBMCs, sampled 100 days after allogeneic stem cell transplant. The genes are TRBV19 and TRBJ2-5; TRBD2 matches 7 bases. CDR3 nucleotide sequence: TGTGCCAGTAGTATAGAACCGGGGGGAAAGACCCAGTACTTC. The encoded protein is CASSIEPGGKTQYF.